The present T cell receptor beta chain was sequenced within a study of regulatory T cells in long-lasting Graves disease. Study-level points and caveats: There were preferences for TRBV28, TRBJ1-2 and TRBJ2-5 in persistent disease.

This clonotype turned up a few times. Its specificity is unknown. Trimming took 6 bases from V and 4 from J; bases not matched to a gene: 10. From germline, CDR1 is MDHEN and CDR2 SYDVKM. This CDR3 contains 16 residues. This sample's time point: newly diagnosed GD, antithyroid drugs for less than 3 months. PBMCs were the source of the RNA used for TCR sequencing. Through Arm-PCR of CDR3 regions and iRepertoire HTBI primers, TCR beta libraries were built. TCRdb re-analysed the multiplex PCR reads in MiXCR, keeping a single row per CDR3 protein. The table includes around 420,000 distinct CDR3 sequences, around 16% detected once. These data are also associated with another study on T cells in Graves' hyperthyroidism and ophthalmopathy. As that report states: A patient was excluded if there was uncontrolled infection, other autoimmune disease, pregnancy or lactation. Ophthalmopathy could be told apart from stable hyperthyroidism with a 13 V-J model.

This chain uses TRBV28 with TRBJ1-3; 9 positions match TRBD1. The material was peripheral blood mononuclear cells (PBMCs), obtained at new diagnosis, from a patient treated with antithyroid drugs. This TCR was sampled from a woman in her thirties or forties with Graves disease. The CDR3 region has the DNA TGTGCCAGCAGCGGGACAGGGAAGAGCGAAGGAAACACCATATATTTT. Encoded protein: CASSGTGKSEGNTIYF.